This T cell receptor (beta chain) was sequenced in a study of cytomegalovirus exposure and HLA in healthy donors. As concerns this clone: Its specificity is unknown.

The CDR3 is 16 amino acids. CDR1 is SGHVS, CDR2 FQNEAQ, per germline. The V gene end was trimmed by 1 base and the J gene end by 2 bases; junction bases not matched to a gene: 7. Use of 60 Vbeta and 13 Jbeta primers characterized the PCR. Some clones are missing from TCRdb's copy, which holds only in-frame ones; the method was immunoSEQ multiplex PCR. The table lists roughly 66,000 clones, roughly 79% of them singletons. Study results and limitations: Researchers left out some V segments, among them TRBV6-2 and TRBV6-3, as indistinguishable.

The chain uses TRBV7-8 and TRBJ2-7; 8 bases fit TRBD2. This receptor was obtained from a man over 45 in good health and CMV-seronegative. Sequenced sample: PBMCs. DNA for the CDR3: TGTGCCAGCAGCTTAGTCAGTAGCGGGACAACCTACGAGCAGTACTTC. As protein: CASSLVSSGTTYEQYF.